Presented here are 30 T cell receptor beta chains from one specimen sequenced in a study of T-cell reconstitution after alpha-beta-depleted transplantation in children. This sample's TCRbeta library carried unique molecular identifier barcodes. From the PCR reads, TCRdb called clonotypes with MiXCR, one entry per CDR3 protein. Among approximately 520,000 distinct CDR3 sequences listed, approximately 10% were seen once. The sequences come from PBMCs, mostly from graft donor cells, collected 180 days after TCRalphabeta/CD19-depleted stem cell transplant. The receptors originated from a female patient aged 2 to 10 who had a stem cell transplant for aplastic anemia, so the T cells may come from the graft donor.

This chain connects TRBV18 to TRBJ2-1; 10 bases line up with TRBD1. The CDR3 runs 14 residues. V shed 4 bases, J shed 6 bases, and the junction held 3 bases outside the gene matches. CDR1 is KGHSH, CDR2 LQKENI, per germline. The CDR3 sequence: CASSQGQGINEQFF. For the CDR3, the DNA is TGTGCCAGCTCACAGGGACAGGGGATCAATGAGCAGTTCTTC.

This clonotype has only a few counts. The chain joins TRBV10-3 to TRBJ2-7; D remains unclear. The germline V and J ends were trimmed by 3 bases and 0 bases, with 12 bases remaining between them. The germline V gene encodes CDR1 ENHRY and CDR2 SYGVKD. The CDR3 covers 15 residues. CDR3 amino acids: CAISEKRPNSYEQYF. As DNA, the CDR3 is TGTGCCATCAGTGAAAAGCGCCCGAACTCCTACGAGCAGTACTTC.

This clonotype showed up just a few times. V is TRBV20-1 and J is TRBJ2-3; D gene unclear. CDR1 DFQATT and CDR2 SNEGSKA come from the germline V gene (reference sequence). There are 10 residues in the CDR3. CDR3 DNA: TGCTGCACTGCAGACCATACGCAGTATTTT. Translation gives CCTADHTQYF.

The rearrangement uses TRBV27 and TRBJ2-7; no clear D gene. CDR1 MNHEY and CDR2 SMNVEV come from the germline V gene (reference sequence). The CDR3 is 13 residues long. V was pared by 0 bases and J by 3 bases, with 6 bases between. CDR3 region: CASSLSPLYEQYV. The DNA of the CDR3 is TGTGCCAGCAGTTTATCCCCTCTCTACGAGCAGTACGTC.

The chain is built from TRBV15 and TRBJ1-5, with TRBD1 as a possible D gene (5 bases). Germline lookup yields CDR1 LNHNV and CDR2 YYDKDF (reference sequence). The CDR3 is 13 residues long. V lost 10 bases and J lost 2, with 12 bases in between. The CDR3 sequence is CAIRRGGNQPQHF. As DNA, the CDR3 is TGTGCCATAAGAAGGGGAGGCAATCAGCCCCAGCATTTT.

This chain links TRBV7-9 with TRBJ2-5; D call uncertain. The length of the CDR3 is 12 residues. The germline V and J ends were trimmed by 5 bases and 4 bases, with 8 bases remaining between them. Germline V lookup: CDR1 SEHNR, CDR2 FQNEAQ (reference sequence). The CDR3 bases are TGTGCCAGCAGCGGGGTGGGAGAGACCCAGTACTTC. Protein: CASSGVGETQYF.

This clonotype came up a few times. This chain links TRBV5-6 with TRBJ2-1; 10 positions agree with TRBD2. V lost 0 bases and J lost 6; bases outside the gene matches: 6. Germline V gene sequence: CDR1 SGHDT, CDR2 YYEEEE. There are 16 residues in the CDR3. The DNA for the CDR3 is TGTGCCAGCAGCTTGGAAGCTAGCGGGAGATTCAATGAGCAGTTCTTC. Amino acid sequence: CASSLEASGRFNEQFF. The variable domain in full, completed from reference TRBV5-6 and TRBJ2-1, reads DAGVTQSPTHLIKTRGQQVTLRCSPKSGHDTVSWYQQALGQGPQFIFQYYEEEERQRGNFPDRFSGHQFPNYSSELNVNALLLGDSALYLCASSLEASGRFNEQFFGPGTRLTVL.

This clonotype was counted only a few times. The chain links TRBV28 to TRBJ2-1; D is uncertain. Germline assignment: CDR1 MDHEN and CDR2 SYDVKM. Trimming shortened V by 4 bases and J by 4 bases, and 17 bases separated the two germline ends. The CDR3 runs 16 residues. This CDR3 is CASSSLRILAYNEQFF. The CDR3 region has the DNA TGTGCCAGCAGTTCCCTCCGTATATTAGCTTACAATGAGCAGTTCTTC. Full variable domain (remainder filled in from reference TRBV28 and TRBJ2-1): DVKVTQSSRYLVKRTGEKVFLECVQDMDHENMFWYRQDPGLGLRLIYFSYDVKMKEKGDIPEGYSVSREKKERFSLILESASTNQTSMYLCASSSLRILAYNEQFFGPGTRLTVL.

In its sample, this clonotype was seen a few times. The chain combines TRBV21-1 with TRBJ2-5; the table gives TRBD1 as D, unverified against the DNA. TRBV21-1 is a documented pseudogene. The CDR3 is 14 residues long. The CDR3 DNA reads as TGTGCCAGCACCGTTACGGGAACACAAGAGACCCAGTACTTC. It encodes CASTVTGTQETQYF.

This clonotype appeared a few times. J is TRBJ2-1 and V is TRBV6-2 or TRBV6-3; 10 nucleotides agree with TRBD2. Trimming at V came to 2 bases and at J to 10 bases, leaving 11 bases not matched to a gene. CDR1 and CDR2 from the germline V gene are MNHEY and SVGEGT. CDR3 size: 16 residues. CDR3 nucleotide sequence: TGTGCCAGCAGTTACCCCGAAGCGGGAGGGTTAAGAGAGCAGTTCTTC. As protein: CASSYPEAGGLREQFF.

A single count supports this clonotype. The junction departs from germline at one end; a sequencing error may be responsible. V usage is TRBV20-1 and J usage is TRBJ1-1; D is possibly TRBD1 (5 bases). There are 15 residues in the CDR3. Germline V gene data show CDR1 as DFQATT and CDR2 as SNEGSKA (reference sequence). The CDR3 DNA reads TGCTGTGCTAGCCAGGGTCCGGGGAGGATCACTGAAGCTTTCTTT. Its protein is CCASQGPGRITEAFF.

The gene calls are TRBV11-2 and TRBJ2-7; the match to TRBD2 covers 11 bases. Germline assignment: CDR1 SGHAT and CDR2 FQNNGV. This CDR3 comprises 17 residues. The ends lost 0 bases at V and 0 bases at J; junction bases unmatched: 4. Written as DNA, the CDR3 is TGTGCCAGCAGCTTAGATAACACTAGCGGGGGCTCCTACGAGCAGTACTTC. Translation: CASSLDNTSGGSYEQYF.

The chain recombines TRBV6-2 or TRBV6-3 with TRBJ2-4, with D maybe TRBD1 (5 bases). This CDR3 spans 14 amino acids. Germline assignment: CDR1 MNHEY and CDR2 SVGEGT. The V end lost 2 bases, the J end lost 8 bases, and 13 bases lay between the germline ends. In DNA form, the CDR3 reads TGTGCCAGCAGTTACCCCGATCTGGGGCACATTCAGTACTTC. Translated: CASSYPDLGHIQYF.

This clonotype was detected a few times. The CDR3 sequence: CASSLPLITTLAEQETQYF. In nucleotides, the CDR3 is TGTGCCAGCAGCTTGCCCCTCATTACCACACTAGCGGAGCAAGAGACCCAGTACTTC. The J gene is TRBJ2-5, the V gene TRBV5-4; TRBD2 matches 8 bases. V was clipped by 1 base and J by 2 bases; unmatched bases: 16. CDR1 and CDR2 from the germline V gene are SGHNT and YYREEE (reference sequence). The CDR3 has 19 residues.

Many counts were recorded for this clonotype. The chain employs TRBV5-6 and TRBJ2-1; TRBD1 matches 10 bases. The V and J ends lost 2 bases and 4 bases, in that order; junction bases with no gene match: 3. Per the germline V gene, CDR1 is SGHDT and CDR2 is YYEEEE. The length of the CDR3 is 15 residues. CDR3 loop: CASSFMDRGYNEQFF. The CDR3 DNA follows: TGTGCCAGCAGCTTTATGGACAGGGGGTACAATGAGCAGTTCTTC.

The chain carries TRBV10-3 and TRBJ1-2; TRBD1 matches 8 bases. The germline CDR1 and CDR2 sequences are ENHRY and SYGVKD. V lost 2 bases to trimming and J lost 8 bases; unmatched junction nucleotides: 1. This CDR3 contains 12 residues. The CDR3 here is CAISERTGGYTF. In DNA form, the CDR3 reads TGTGCCATCAGTGAGAGGACAGGGGGCTACACCTTC.

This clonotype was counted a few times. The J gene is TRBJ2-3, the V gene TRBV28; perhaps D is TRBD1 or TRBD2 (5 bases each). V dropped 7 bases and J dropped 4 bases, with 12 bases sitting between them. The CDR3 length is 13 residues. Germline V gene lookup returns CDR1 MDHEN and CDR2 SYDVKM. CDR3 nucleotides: TGTGCCAGCACGGGGCTAGGGGCAGATACGCAGTATTTT. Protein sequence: CASTGLGADTQYF. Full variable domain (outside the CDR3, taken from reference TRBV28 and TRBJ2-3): DVKVTQSSRYLVKRTGEKVFLECVQDMDHENMFWYRQDPGLGLRLIYFSYDVKMKEKGDIPEGYSVSREKKERFSLILESASTNQTSMYLCASTGLGADTQYFGPGTRLTVL.

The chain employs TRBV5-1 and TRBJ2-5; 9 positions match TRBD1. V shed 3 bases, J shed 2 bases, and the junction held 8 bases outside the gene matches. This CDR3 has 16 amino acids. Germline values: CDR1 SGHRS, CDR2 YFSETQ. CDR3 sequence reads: CASSWGTGKGQETQYF. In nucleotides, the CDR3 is TGCGCCAGCAGCTGGGGGACAGGGAAGGGGCAAGAGACCCAGTACTTC.

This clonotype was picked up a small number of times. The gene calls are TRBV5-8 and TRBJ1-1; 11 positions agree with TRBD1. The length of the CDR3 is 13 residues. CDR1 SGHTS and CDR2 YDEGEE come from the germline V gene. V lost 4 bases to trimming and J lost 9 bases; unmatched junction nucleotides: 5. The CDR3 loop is CASSVDRGRQAFF. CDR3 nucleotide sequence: TGTGCCAGCAGCGTGGACAGGGGGCGACAAGCTTTCTTT.

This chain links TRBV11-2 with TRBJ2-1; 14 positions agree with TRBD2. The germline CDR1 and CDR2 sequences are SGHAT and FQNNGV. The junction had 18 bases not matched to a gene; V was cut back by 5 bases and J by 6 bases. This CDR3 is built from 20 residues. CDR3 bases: TGTGCCAGCAGCAAACGGGCGACTAGCGGGAGGGCCGCATCTATCAATGAGCAGTTCTTC. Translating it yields CASSKRATSGRAASINEQFF.

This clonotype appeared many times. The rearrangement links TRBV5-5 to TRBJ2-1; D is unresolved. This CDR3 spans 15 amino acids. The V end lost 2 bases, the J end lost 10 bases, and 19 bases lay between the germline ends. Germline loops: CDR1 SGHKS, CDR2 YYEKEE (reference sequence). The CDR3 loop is CASSFGIGWGIEQFF. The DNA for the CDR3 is TGTGCCAGCAGCTTTGGGATTGGGTGGGGAATCGAGCAGTTCTTC.

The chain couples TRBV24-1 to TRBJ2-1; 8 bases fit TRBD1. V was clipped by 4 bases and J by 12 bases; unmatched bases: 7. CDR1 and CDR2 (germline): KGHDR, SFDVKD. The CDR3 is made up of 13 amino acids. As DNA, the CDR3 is TGTGCCACCAGTGAACAGGGGGTTCTTCCGCAGTTCTTC. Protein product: CATSEQGVLPQFF.

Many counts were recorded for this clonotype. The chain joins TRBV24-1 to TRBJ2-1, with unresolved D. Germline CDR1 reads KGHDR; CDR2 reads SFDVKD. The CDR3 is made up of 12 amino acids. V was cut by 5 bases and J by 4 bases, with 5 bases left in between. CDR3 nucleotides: TGTGCCACCAGTGTAGAGTACAATGAGCAGTTCTTC. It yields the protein CATSVEYNEQFF.

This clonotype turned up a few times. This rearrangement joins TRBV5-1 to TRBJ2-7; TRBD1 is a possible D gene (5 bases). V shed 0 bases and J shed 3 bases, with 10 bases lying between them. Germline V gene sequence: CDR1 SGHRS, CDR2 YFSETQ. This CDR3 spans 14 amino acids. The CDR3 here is CASSLAAQDYEQYF. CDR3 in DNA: TGCGCCAGCAGCTTGGCGGCACAGGACTACGAGCAGTACTTC. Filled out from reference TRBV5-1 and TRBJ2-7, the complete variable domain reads KAGVTQTPRYLIKTRGQQVTLSCSPISGHRSVSWYQQTPGQGLQFLFEYFSETQRNKGNFPGRFSGRQFSNSRSEMNVSTLELGDSALYLCASSLAAQDYEQYFGPGTRLTVT.

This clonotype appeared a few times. CDR3 protein: CSARGGGNREQFF. DNA for the CDR3: TGCAGTGCTAGAGGGGGGGGAAACCGAGAGCAGTTCTTC. The chain is built from TRBV20-1 and TRBJ2-1, with 7 bases lining up with TRBD2. CDR1 is DFQATT and CDR2 is SNEGSKA in the germline V gene (reference sequence). V lost 1 base to trimming and J lost 10 bases; unmatched junction nucleotides: 7. The CDR3 totals 13 residues.

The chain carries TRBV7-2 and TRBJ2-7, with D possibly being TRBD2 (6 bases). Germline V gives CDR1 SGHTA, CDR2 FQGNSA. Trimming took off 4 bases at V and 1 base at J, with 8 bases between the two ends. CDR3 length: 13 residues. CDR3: CASSWGESYEQYV. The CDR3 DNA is TGTGCCAGCAGCTGGGGGGAGTCCTACGAGCAGTACGTC.

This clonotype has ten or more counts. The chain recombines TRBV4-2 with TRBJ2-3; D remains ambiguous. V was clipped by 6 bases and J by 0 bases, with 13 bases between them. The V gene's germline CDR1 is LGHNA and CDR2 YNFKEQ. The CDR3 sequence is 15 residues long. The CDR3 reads CASRFYSESTDTQYF. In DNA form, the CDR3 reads TGTGCCAGCAGGTTTTACAGCGAAAGCACAGATACGCAGTATTTT.

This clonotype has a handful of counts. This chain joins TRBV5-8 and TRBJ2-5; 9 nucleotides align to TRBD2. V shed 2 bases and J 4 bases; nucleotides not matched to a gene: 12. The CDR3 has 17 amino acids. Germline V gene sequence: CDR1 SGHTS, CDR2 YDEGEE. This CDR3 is CASSLATSGRLVETQYF. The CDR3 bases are TGTGCCAGCAGCTTAGCCACTAGCGGGCGGCTAGTAGAGACCCAGTACTTC.

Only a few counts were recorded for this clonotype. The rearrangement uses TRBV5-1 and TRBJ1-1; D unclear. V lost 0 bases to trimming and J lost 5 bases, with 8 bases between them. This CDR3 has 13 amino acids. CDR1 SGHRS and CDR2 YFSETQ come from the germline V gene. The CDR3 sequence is CASSLGGETEAFF. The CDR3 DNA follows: TGCGCCAGCAGCTTGGGCGGGGAAACTGAAGCTTTCTTT.

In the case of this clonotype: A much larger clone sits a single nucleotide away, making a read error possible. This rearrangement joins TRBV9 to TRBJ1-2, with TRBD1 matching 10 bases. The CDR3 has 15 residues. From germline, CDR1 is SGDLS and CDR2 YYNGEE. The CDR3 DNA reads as TGTGCCAGCATCGTAGAGCTGGGACAGGGGTCTGGCTACACCTTC. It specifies CASIVELGQGSGYTF.